This record covers a single T cell receptor (beta chain). Its cognate antigen has yet to be identified. Per-nucleotide qualities are absent, and no much larger clonotype sits a single base away. Explained via the paper, the time point label denotes: baseline before first vaccination. Vaccinee samples came from UK trials COV001 and COV002, including a single-blind randomized controlled phase 2/3 trial of AZD1222 (ChAdOx1 nCoV-19) in healthy adults. For TCRbeta chain sequencing, PBMC samples from trial participants were taken at day 0 and at day 28 after the second dose. V is cut back by 3 bases and J by 1 base, with 2 bases in the junction unmatched. The CDR3 starts with the cysteine, ends with the phenylalanine, and has 14 residues. Only the CDR3 DNA stays, 42 bases, in frame from base 1. Via the germline V gene, CDR1 is KGHSH and CDR2 LQKENI. The CDR3 regions of human TCRbeta chains were analyzed by immunosequencing. Processing in the source paper ran as follows. Repertoire TCRs were checked for matches against a reference library of SARS-CoV-2-specific TCRs that had been generated using the MIRA antigen-specificity platform. Breadth was defined as the fraction of unique TCRs that were SARS-CoV-2-associated. Depth was defined as the fraction of total T cells that were SARS-CoV-2-associated. Each spike-specific TCR was assigned to its reactive spike region and to a CD4 or CD8 class using the MIRA data. Log10-transformed breadth and depth values were compared by one-way ANOVA with Sidak's multiple comparisons tests. TCRdb took this table from immuneACCESS and kept in-frame rearrangements with V and J called. Such tables lack part of the clones; where checked against another copy, unresolved V genes explain under half of the gap, and the rest is unexplained. The V and J calls and clone size were taken over from that table, and D and trimming were inferred from the DNA. Present in this sample are around 130,000 clones, about 91% of which were seen just once. Roughly 3% of the sample is held by the ten biggest clonotypes.

The record originates from a study of T cell responses to AZD1222 COVID-19 vaccine (dated by TCRdb to 2020 to 2022). A note on the overall study: AZD1222 recipients whose second dose came at about 4 weeks and those whose second dose came at about 12 weeks were combined into one group, since spike-specific TCR depth and breadth did not differ between the two schedules. TCR sequencing was performed for fewer than 250 trial participants, of whom roughly 200 were given two doses of AZD1222 and 26 were given two doses of MenACWY control vaccine. Enrollment into the trials was organized by age into subgroups of 18-55, 56-69 and 70-plus years, and those subgroups contained approximately 160, 26 and 62 TCR-sequenced participants, respectively. General findings and caveats noted by the study authors: Nearly half of unique spike-specific TCRs reportedly recognized epitopes outside regions mutated in the B.1.351 and B.1.1.7 variants. Spike-specific TCR breadth and depth rose significantly after two AZD1222 doses compared with day 0 and with MenACWY recipients. Most participants were white British and females outnumbered males, and the authors suggested that clonal diversity may have been underestimated. No day 14 peak-response samples were available, so repertoires were characterized only after the peak T cell response. CD4 TCRs associated with the vaccine covered the entire spike protein, and the dominant responses were in regions 160-218 and 743-854. Conclusions about previously exposed vaccinees are limited, since just a handful of AZD1222 recipients were seropositive for SARS-CoV-2 at baseline. In the small 56-69-year group, the increase in depth fell short of significance, most likely because of low power.

This sample comprised peripheral blood, obtained on day 0 of AZD1222 vaccination. The origin of this receptor is an adult in good health. In this chain, TRBV18 is recombined with TRBJ1-1, with TRBD1 identical over 7 junction bases. Here is the DNA: TGTGCCAGCTCACCCGGGGACAGGAACACTGAAGCTTTCTTT. This codes for CASSPGDRNTEAFF.